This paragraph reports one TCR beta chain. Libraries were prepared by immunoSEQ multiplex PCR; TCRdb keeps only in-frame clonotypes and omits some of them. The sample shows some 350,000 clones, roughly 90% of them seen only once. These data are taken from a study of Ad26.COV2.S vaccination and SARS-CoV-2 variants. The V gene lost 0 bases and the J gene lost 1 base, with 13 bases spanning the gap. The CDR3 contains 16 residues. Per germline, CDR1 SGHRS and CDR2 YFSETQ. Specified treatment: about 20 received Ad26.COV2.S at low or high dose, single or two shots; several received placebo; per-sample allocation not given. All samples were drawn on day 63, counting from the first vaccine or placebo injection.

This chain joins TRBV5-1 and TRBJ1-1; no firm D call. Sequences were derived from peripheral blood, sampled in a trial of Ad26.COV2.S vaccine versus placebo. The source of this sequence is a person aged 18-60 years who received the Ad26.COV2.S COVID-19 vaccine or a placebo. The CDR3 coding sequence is TGCGCCAGCAGCTTGGCTACGGGGTTAGGGAACACTGAAGCTTTCTTT. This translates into CASSLATGLGNTEAFF. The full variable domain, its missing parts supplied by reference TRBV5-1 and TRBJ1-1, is KAGVTQTPRYLIKTRGQQVTLSCSPISGHRSVSWYQQTPGQGLQFLFEYFSETQRNKGNFPGRFSGRQFSNSRSEMNVSTLELGDSALYLCASSLATGLGNTEAFFGQGTRLTVV.